The 5 T cell receptor beta chains in this list originate from one sample, sequenced in a study of chemoradiotherapy in HPV16-positive cancers. The data were produced by immunoSEQ multiplex PCR, yet TCRdb's version contains in-frame clones alone and is incomplete. The sample includes 4,000 to 5,000 clones, 85% to 90% of them seen just once. Sequencing was performed on tumor tissue, taken from a patient who underwent chemoradiotherapy. These receptors originate from a human donor with HPV-associated anogenital cancer.

The chain recombines TRBV9 with TRBJ2-5, with TRBD1 as a possible D gene (6 bases). Trimming cost V 0 bases and J 1 base, with 7 bases left between them. There are 14 residues in the CDR3. Germline CDR1 is SGDLS and CDR2 is YYNGEE. As DNA, the CDR3 is TGTGCCAGCAGCGTAGGACAGGCCCAAGAGACCCAGTACTTC. It yields the protein CASSVGQAQETQYF.

The chain employs TRBV21-1 and TRBJ1-5. TRBV21-1 is labeled a pseudogene. The CDR3 runs to 16 residues. CDR3 protein: CASKQFFFKRGQPQHF. CDR3 nucleotide sequence: TGTGCCAGCAAGCAATTCTTCTTCAAACGAGGGCAGCCCCAGCATTTT.

CDR3 DNA sequence: TGTGCCAGCAGCCCAGCGGGGGGAGGTCTTGAAGCTTTCTTT. Residues: CASSPAGGGLEAFF. The chain is built from TRBV7-2 and TRBJ1-1; TRBD1 is a possible D gene (5 bases). Germline values: CDR1 SGHTA, CDR2 FQGNSA. The CDR3 extends over 14 amino acids. Trimming took off 5 bases at V and 7 bases at J, with 17 bases between the two ends.

V and J are TRBV6-1 and TRBJ2-7; D not certain. The V gene lost 7 bases and the J gene lost 0 bases, with 7 bases spanning the gap. The CDR3 has 12 residues. The V gene's germline CDR1 is MNHNS and CDR2 SASEGT. CDR3 coding DNA: TGTGCCAGCAAGGGCGACTCCTACGAGCAGTACGTC. It encodes CASKGDSYEQYV.

J is TRBJ2-3 and V is TRBV28; 9 nucleotides match TRBD1. The ends lost 4 bases at V and 4 bases at J; junction bases unmatched: 6. CDR1 is MDHEN, CDR2 SYDVKM, per germline. This CDR3 is built from 15 residues. The CDR3 reads CASSSPGQGPDTQYF. In nucleotides, the CDR3 is TGTGCCAGCAGTTCCCCGGGACAGGGACCAGATACGCAGTATTTT. Looking up the rest from reference TRBV28 and TRBJ2-3 gives the full variable domain: DVKVTQSSRYLVKRTGEKVFLECVQDMDHENMFWYRQDPGLGLRLIYFSYDVKMKEKGDIPEGYSVSREKKERFSLILESASTNQTSMYLCASSSPGQGPDTQYFGPGTRLTVL.